This T cell receptor beta chain is from a study of blood T cell repertoires in COVID-19. V trimming: 6 bases; J trimming: 3 bases; junction bases outside the gene matches: 8. From germline, CDR1 is MNHEY and CDR2 SMNVEV (reference sequence). There are 15 residues in the CDR3. Original processing notes: Reference gene primer amplification in the assay estimated nucleated cell counts. Here immunoSEQ multiplex PCR was the method, and the copy in TCRdb shows in-frame clones only, minus some. Clone size and V and J calls were adopted from that table, with D and trimming inferred from the DNA. The table lists tens of thousands of clones, about four fifths of them singletons, with about 24% in the top ten.

V gene TRBV27 combines with J gene TRBJ2-1, with 7 bases that match TRBD1. Material for sequencing was peripheral blood. This TCR was sampled from a human donor with acute or convalescent COVID-19. The donor label of this sample is uncertain. CDR3 in amino acids: CASSQDRALYNEQFF. The CDR3 bases are TGTGCCAGCAGCCAAGACAGGGCGCTCTACAATGAGCAGTTCTTC.